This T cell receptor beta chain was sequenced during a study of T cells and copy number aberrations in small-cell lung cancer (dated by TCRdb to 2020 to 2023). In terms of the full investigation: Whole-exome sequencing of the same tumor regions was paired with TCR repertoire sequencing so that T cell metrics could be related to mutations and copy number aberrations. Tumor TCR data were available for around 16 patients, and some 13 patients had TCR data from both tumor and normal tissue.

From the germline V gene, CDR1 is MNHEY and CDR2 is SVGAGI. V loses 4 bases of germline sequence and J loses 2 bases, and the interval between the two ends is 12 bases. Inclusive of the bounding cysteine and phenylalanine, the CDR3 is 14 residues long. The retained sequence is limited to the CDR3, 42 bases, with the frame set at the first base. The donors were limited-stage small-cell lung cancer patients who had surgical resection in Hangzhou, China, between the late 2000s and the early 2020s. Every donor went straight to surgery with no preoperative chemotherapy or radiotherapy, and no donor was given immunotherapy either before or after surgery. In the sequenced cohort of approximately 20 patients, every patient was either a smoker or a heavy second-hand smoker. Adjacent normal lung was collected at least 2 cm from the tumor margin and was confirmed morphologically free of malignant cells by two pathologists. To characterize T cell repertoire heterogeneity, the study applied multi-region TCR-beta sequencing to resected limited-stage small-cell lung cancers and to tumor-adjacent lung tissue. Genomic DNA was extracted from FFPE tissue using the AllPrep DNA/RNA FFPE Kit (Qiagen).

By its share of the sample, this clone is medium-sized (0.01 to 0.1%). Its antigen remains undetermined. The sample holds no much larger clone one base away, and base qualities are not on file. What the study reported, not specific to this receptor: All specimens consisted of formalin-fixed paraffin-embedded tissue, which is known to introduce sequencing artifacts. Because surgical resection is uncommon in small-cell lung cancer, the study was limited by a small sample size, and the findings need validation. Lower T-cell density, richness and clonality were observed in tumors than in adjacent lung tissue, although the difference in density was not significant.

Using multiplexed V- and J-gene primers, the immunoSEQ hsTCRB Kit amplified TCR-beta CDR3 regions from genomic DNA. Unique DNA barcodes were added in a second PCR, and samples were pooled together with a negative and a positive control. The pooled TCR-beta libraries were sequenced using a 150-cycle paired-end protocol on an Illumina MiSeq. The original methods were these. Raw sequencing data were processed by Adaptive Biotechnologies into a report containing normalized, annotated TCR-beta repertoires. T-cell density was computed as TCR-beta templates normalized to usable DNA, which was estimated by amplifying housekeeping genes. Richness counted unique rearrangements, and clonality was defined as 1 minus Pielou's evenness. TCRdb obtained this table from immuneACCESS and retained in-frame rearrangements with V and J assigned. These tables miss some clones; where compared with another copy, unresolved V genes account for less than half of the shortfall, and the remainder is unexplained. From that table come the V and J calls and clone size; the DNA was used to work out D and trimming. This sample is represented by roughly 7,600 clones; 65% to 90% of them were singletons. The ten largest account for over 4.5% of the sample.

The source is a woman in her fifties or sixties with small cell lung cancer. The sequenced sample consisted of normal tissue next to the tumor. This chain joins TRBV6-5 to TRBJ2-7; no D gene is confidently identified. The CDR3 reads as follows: CASSFSRIPYEQYF. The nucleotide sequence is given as TGTGCCAGCAGTTTTTCTAGGATCCCCTACGAGCAGTACTTC.